Reported below is one T cell receptor (beta chain). This sample is drawn from a study of blood T cell repertoires in COVID-19. Across the whole study: Material from acute and convalescent COVID-19 was sourced from the United States, Italy and Spain.

V shed 3 bases and J 8 bases; nucleotides not matched to a gene: 15. Germline V gives CDR1 SGDLS, CDR2 YYNGEE. This CDR3 contains 19 residues. Authors' analysis steps: Researchers report that nucleated cell counts were estimated from reference gene primer amplification. The table came from immunoSEQ multiplex PCR; TCRdb's copy has only in-frame clones and leaves some out. That table is the source of V, J and clone size, and D and trimming were worked out from the DNA. The sample contains just under 45,000 clones, 88% of which appear only once. Sequenced: peripheral blood. This TCR was recovered from a woman aged 40 to 49 with acute or convalescent COVID-19. The genes are TRBV9 and TRBJ2-3, with 16 positions matching TRBD2. CDR3 DNA sequence: TGTGCCAGCAGCGCGGGACTAGCGGGAGGGGCCACGGTTTCGGGTACGCAGTATTTT. Encoded protein: CASSAGLAGGATVSGTQYF.